The entry that follows covers one T cell receptor beta chain sequence. TCRdb's table, derived via immunoSEQ multiplex PCR, lists solely in-frame clones and lacks some. The sample holds some 390,000 clones, roughly nine tenths seen once. Adults between about 18 and 89 years of age took part from some 25 US areas. These data come from a study of blood T cell repertoires in COVID-19. The V and J ends lost 8 bases and 3 bases, in that order; junction bases with no gene match: 12. CDR1 SQVTM and CDR2 ANQGSEA come from the germline V gene. The CDR3 extends over 15 amino acids. V is TRBV29-1 and J is TRBJ2-7, with 11 bases lining up with TRBD1. The receptor was derived from a woman in her twenties or thirties who had recovered from COVID-19. The sample was PBMCs or T cells enriched from blood (not recorded which). The CDR3 DNA follows: TGCAGCTCCCAAGGGGGACAGGGGGAGAACTACGAGCAGTACTTC. Amino acid sequence: CSSQGGQGENYEQYF.